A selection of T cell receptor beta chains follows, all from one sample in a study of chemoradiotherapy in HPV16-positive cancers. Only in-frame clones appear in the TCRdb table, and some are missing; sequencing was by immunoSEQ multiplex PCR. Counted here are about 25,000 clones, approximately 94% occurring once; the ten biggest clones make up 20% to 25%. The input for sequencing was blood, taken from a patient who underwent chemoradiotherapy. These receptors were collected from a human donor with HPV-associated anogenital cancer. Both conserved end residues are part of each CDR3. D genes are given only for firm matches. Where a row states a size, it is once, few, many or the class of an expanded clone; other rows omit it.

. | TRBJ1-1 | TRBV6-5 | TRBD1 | CASKRTGGHTEAFF | TGTGCCAGCAAACGGACAGGGGGCCACACTGAAGCTTTCTTT
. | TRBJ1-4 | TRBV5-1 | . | CASSLDGVGEKLFF | TGCGCCAGCAGCTTGGACGGGGTCGGCGAAAAACTGTTTTTT
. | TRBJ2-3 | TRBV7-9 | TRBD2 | CASSLLAVSDTQYF | TGTGCCAGCAGCTTACTAGCGGTTTCAGATACGCAGTATTTT
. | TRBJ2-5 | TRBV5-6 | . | CASSLQQGKQETQYF | TGTGCCAGCAGCTTACAACAGGGAAAACAAGAGACCCAGTACTTC
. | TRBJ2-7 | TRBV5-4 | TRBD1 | CASSLGTGTFEYF | TGTGCCAGCAGCTTGGGGACAGGTACTTTTGAGTACTTC
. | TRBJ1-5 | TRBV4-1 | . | CASSTPGARQPQHF | TGCGCCAGCAGTACCCCGGGAGCACGACAGCCCCAGCATTTT
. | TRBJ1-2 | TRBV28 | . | CASQQGKANGYTF | TGTGCCAGTCAACAGGGAAAAGCCAATGGCTACACCTTC
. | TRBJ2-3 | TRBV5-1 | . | CASSLGDGANTQYF | TGCGCCAGCAGCTTGGGGGATGGGGCGAATACGCAGTATTTT
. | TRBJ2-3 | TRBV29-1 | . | CSVGRDSSDTQYF | TGCAGCGTTGGCAGAGATAGTTCAGATACGCAGTATTTT
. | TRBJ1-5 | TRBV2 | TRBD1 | CASSRGGQGAYQPQHF | TGTGCCAGCTCCCGAGGTGGACAGGGGGCTTATCAGCCCCAGCATTTT
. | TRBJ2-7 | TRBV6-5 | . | CASSYDGTFLYEQYF | TGTGCCAGCAGTTATGATGGAACTTTCCTCTACGAGCAGTACTTC
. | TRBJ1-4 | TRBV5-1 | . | CASSPPTGTGGEKLFF | TGCGCCAGCAGCCCCCCTACCGGGACCGGAGGTGAAAAACTGTTTTTT
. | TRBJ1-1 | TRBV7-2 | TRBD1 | CASSSNRGNTEAFF | TGTGCCAGCAGCTCGAACAGGGGGAACACTGAAGCTTTCTTT
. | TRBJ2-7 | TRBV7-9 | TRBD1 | CASSWGQGYEQYF | TGTGCCAGCAGCTGGGGACAGGGCTACGAGCAGTACTTC
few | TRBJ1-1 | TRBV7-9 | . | CASSRLAPDTEAFF | TGTGCCAGCAGCCGATTGGCCCCCGACACTGAAGCTTTCTTT
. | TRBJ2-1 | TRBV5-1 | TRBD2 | CASSSNYLGLAYNEQFF | TGCGCCAGCAGCTCGAACTACTTGGGACTAGCGTACAATGAGCAGTTCTTC
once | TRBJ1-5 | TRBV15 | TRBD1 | CATSRDRAGGNQPQHF | TGTGCCACCAGCAGAGATAGGGCAGGGGGCAACCAGCCCCAGCATTTT
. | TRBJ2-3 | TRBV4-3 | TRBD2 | CASSPWGAGMGDTQYF | TGCGCCAGCAGCCCCTGGGGAGCGGGGATGGGAGATACGCAGTATTTT
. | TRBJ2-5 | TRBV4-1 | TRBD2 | CASSLAGGNQETQYF | TGCGCCAGCAGCCTAGCGGGGGGGAACCAAGAGACCCAGTACTTC
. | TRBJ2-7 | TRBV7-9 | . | CASSLGSSVSYEQYF | TGTGCCAGCAGCTTAGGTTCTAGCGTATCCTACGAGCAGTACTTC
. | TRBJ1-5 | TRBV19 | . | CASMGWGFGNQPQHF | TGTGCCAGTATGGGATGGGGTTTCGGCAATCAGCCCCAGCATTTT
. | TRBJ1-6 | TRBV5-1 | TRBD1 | CASSFLAGQATENSPLHF | TGCGCCAGCAGCTTCCTCGCTGGACAGGCCACAGAGAATTCACCCCTCCACTTT
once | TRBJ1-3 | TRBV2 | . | CASSEGGNTIYF | TGTGCCAGCAGTGAGGGTGGAAACACCATATATTTT
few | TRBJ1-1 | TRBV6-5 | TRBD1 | CATTRQGSDTEAFF | TGTGCCACCACCAGACAGGGGTCGGATACTGAAGCTTTCTTT
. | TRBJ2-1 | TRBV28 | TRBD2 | CASSLGTKLNEQFF | TGTGCCAGCAGCCTCGGGACTAAGCTTAATGAGCAGTTCTTC
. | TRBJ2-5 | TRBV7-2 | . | CASSPRVWGRRARETQYF | TGTGCCAGCAGCCCTCGAGTGTGGGGGCGTAGGGCGAGAGAGACCCAGTACTTC